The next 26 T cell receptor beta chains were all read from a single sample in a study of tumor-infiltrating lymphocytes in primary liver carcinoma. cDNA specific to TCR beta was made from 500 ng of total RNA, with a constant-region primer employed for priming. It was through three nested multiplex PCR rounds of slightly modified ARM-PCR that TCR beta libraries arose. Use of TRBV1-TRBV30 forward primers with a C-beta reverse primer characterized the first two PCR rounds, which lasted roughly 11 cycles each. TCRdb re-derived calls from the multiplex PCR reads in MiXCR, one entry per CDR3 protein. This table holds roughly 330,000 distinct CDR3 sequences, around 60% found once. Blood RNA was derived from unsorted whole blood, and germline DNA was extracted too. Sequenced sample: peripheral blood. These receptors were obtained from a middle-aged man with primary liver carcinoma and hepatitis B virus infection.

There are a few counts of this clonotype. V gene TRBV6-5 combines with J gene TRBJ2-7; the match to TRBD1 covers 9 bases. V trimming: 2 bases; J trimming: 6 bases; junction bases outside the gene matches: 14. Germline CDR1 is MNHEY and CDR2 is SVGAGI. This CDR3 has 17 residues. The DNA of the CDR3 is TGTGCCAGCAGTTACACCGCTCCGGGACAGGGTAATTTCGAGCAGTACTTC. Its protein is CASSYTAPGQGNFEQYF.

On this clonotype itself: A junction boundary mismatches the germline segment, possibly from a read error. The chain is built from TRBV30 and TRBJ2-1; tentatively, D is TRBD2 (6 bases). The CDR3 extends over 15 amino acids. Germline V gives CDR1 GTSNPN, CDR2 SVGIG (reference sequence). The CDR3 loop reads CAWNPGLLIYSEQFF. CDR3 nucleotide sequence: TGTGCCTGGAACCCGGGACTTCTTATCTACAGTGAGCAGTTCTTC.

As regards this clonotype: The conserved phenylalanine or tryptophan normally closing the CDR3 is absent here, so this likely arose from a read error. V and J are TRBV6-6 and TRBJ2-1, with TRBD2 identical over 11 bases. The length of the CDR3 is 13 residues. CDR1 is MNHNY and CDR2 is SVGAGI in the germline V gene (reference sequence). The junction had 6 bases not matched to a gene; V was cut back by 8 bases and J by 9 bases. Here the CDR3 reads CASGGLAGVEQFL. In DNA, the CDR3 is TGTGCCAGCGGCGGACTAGCGGGTGTTGAGCAGTTCCTC.

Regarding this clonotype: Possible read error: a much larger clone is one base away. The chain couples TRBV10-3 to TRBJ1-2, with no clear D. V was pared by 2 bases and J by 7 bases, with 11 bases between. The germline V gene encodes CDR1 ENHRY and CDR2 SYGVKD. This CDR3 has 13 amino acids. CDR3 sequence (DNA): TGTGCCATCAGTGAGGAGCTTCGAGGTGGCTACACCTTC. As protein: CAISEELRGGYTF.

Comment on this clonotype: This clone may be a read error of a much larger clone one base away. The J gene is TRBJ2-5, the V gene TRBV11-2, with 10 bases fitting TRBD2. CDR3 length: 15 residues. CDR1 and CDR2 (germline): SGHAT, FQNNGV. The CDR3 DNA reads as TGTGCCAGCAGCTCGGGACTAGCGATAGTCGAGACCCAGTGCTTC. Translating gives CASSSGLAIVETQCF.

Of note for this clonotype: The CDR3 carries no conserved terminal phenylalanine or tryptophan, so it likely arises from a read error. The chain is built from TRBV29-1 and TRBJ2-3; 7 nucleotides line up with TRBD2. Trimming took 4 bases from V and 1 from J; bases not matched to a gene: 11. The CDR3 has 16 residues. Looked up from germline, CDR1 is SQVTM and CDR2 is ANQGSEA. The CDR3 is CSVVLLWSGGTDTQYS. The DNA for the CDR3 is TGCAGCGTTGTACTGTTATGGAGCGGGGGCACAGATACGCAGTATTCT.

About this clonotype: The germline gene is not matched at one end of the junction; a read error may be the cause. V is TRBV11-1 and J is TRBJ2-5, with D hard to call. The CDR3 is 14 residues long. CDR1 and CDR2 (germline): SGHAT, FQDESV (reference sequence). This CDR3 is CARSPARVSETQYF. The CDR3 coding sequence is TGTGCCAGAAGCCCGGCACGAGTAAGCGAGACACAGTACTTC. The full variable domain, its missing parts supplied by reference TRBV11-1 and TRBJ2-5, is EAEVAQSPRYKITEKSQAVAFWCDPISGHATLYWYRQILGQGPELLVQFQDESVVDDSQLPKDRFSAERLKGVDSTLKIQPAELGDSAMYLCARSPARVSETQYFGPGTRLLVL.

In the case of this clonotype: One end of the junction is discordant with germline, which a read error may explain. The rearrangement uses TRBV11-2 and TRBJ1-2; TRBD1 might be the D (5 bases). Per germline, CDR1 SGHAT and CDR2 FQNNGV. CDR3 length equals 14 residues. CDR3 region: CTSSLGRGDYSYTF. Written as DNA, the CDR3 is TGTACCAGCAGCTTAGGTCGGGGGGACTATAGCTACACCTTC.

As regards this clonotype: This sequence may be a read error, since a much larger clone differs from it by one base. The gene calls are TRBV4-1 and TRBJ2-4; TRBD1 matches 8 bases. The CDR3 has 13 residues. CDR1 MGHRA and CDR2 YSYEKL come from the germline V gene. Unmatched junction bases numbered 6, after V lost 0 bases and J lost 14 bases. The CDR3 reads CASSQDTVDREYF. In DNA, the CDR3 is TGCGCCAGCAGCCAAGACACAGTGGACAGGGAGTACTTC.

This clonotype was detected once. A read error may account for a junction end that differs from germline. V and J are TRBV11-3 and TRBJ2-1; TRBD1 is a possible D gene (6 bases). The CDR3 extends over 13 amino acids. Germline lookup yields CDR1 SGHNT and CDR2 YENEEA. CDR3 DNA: TGTGCCGGCAGCTTAGGACAGCACAATAAGCAGTTCTTC. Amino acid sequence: CAGSLGQHNKQFF. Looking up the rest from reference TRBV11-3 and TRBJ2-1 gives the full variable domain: EAGVVQSPRYKIIEKKQPVAFWCNPISGHNTLYWYLQNLGQGPELLIRYENEEAVDDSQLPKDRFSAERLKGVDSTLKIQPAELGDSAVYLCAGSLGQHNKQFFGPGTRLTVL.

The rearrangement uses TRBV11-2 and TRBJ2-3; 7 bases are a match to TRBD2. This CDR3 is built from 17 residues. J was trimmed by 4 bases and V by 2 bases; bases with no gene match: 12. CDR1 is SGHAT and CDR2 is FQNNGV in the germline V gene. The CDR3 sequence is CASSLRISGGSADTQYF. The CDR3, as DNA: TGTGCCAGCAGCTTACGGATCAGCGGCGGGAGTGCAGATACGCAGTATTTT.

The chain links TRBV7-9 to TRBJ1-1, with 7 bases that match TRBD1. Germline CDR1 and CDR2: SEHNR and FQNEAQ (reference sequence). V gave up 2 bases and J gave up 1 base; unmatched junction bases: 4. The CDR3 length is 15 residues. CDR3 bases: TGTGCCAGCAGCTTAATCGGACAGGCGAACACTGAAGCTTTCTTT. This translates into CASSLIGQANTEAFF.

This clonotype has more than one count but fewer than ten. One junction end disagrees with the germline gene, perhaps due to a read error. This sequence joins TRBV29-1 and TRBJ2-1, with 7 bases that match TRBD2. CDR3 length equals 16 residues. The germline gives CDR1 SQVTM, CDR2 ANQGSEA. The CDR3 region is CSVEELREFSYNERFF. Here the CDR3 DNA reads TGCAGCGTTGAAGAGTTGCGGGAGTTCTCCTACAATGAGCGGTTCTTC.

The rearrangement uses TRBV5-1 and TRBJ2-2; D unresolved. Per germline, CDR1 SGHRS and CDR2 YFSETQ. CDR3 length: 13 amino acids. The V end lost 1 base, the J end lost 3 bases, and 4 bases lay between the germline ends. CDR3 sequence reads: CASSLRHTGELFF. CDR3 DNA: TGCGCCAGCAGCTTGCGACACACCGGGGAGCTGTTTTTT.

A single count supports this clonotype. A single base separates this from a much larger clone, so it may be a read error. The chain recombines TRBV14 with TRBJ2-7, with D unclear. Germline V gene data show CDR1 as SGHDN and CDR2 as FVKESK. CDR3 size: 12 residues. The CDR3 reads CASNQADYEQYF. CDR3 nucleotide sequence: TGTGCCAGCAACCAAGCAGATTACGAGCAGTACTTC.

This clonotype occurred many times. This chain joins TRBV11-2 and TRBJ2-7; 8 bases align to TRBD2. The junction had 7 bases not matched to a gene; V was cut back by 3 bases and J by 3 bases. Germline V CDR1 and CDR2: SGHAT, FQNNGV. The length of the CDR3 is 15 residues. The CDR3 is CASSLAAGTSYEQYF. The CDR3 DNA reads TGTGCCAGCAGCTTGGCCGCGGGGACTAGCTACGAGCAGTACTTC.

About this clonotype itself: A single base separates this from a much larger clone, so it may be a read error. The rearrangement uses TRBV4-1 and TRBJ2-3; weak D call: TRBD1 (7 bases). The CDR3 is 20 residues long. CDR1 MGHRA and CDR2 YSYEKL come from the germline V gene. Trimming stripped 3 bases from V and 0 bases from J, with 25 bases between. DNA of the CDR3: TGCGCCAGCAGCCATGACACAGGGAGCAGGGGGGCCTCTAGCACAGATACGCAGTATTTT. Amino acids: CASSHDTGSRGASSTDTQYF.

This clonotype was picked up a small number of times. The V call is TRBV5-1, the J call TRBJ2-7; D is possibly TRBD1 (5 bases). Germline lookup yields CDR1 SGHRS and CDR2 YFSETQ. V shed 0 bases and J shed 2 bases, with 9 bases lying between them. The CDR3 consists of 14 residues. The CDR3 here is CASSLGGTTYEQYF. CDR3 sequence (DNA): TGCGCCAGCAGCTTGGGGGGCACTACCTACGAGCAGTACTTC.

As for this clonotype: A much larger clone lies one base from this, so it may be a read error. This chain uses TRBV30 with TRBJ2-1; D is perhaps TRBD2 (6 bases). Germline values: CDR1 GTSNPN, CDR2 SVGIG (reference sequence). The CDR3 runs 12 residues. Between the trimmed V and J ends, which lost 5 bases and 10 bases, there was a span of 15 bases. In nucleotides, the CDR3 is TGTGCCTGGTCGCTCGGGAGCTACGAGCAGTTCTTC. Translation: CAWSLGSYEQFF. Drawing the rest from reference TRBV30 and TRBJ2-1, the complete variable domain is SQTIHQWPATLVQPVGSPLSLECTVEGTSNPNLYWYRQAAGRGLQLLFYSVGIGQISSEVPQNLSASRPQDRQFILSSKKLLLSDSGFYLCAWSLGSYEQFFGPGTRLTVL.

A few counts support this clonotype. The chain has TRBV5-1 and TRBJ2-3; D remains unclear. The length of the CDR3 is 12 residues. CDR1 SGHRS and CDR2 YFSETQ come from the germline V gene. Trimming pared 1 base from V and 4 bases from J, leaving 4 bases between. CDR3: CASSLYSDTQYF. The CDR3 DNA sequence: TGCGCCAGCAGCTTGTATTCAGATACGCAGTATTTT.

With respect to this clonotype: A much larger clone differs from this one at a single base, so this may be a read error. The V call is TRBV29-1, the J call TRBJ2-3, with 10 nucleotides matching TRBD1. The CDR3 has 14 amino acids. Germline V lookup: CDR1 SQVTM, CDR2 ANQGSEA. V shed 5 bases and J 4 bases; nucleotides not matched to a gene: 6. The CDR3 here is CSVSGTGVSDTQYF. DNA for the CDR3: TGCAGCGTTTCCGGGACAGGGGTGTCAGATACGCAGTATTTT.

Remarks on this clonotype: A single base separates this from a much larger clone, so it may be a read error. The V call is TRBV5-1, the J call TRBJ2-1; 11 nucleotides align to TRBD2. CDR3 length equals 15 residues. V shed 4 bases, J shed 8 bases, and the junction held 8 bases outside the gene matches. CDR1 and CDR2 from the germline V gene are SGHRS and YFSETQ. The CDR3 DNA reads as TGCGCCAGCAGCAATACTAGCGGGAGTGTCGATGAGCAGTTCTTC. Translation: CASSNTSGSVDEQFF. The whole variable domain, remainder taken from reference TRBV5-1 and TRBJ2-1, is KAGVTQTPRYLIKTRGQQVTLSCSPISGHRSVSWYQQTPGQGLQFLFEYFSETQRNKGNFPGRFSGRQFSNSRSEMNVSTLELGDSALYLCASSNTSGSVDEQFFGPGTRLTVL.

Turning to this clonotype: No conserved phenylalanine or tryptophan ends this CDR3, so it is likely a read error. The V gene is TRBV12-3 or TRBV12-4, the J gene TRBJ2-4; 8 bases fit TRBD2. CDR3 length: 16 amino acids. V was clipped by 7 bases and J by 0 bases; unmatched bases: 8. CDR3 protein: CASTRSSGVAKNIQYL. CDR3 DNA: TGTGCCAGCACCCGAAGTAGCGGGGTAGCCAAAAACATTCAGTACTTG.

CDR3 amino acids: CASSWDRDRVYNEQFF. The CDR3, as DNA: TGTGCCAGCAGCTGGGATAGGGACAGGGTCTACAATGAGCAGTTCTTC. The chain employs TRBV13 and TRBJ2-1; 9 positions match TRBD1. The CDR3 has 16 residues. V gave up 4 bases and J gave up 3 bases; unmatched junction bases: 7. Germline V gene sequence: CDR1 PRHDT, CDR2 FYEKMQ (reference sequence).

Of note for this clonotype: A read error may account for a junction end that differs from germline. The CDR3 nucleotides read TGTGCCAGCTTTTCGACAGGGAGAATGACTGAAACTTTCTTT. It is translated as CASFSTGRMTETFF. V is TRBV6-5 and J is TRBJ1-1; 7 bases match TRBD1. Per germline, CDR1 MNHEY and CDR2 SVGAGI. The CDR3 covers 14 residues.

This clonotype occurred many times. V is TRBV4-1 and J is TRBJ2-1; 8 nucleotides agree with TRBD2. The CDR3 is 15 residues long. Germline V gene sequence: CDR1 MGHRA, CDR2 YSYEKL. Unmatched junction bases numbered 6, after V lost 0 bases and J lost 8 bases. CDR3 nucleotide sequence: TGCGCCAGCAGCCAAGATCGGGGGGGGCGGGATGAGCAGTTCTTC. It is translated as CASSQDRGGRDEQFF.